This T cell receptor (beta chain) was identified during a study of T cell clonality in common variable immunodeficiency. Study results and limitations: Repertoire-complication correlations in CVID were limited by patient heterogeneity. Common variable immunodeficiency TCR beta sequences reportedly had fewer deletions and N-nucleotide insertions.

This clone was detected only a few times. Its antigen is unknown. Coverage ceases 3 residues before the CDR3 finishes, and the germline J gene fills in the end. The assay was immunoSEQ multiplex PCR, and TCRdb's table has in-frame clones only and misses some. The repertoire consists of under 20,000 clones, none detected only once. Of CVID subjects, 15 were female and approximately 31 male, mean age roughly 37. Replacement immunoglobulin had been given to every CVID subject for at least one year. No CVID subject was ill or on immunomodulatory drugs when sampled. The germline gives CDR1 DFQATT, CDR2 SNEGSKA (reference sequence). Germline trimming cut 5 bases from V and 1 base from J; bases unmatched to any gene: 10. The CDR3 length is 15 residues.

The source of this sequence is a human donor with common variable immunodeficiency. The chain recombines TRBV20-1 with TRBJ2-7; TRBD1 aligns across 8 bases. Specimen: peripheral blood mononuclear cells. CDR3 DNA, as far as it was read: TGCAGTGCTCCGGACAGGGCTTTCATTTCCTACGAG. Its protein is CSAPDRAFISYE. The complete CDR3 reads CSAPDRAFISYEQYF.